This T cell receptor (beta chain) was profiled in a study of type 1 regulatory T cells. About the study: An in vitro protocol generated T-allo10, a Tr1-enriched, alloantigen-specific CD4 T cell product.

This clonotype was counted a few times. Looked up from germline, CDR1 is SGHRS and CDR2 is YFSETQ. V was clipped by 7 bases and J by 0 bases, with 11 bases between them. The CDR3 has 15 amino acids. MiXCR was run by TCRdb on the reads, yielding one entry per CDR3 protein. The repertoire has around 88,000 distinct CDR3 sequences, roughly 31% of them found once; the top ten carry 2% to 2.5%. This chain connects TRBV5-1 to TRBJ2-6; D gene uncertain. The sequenced sample was CD4+ T cells, either the whole sample or a sorted fraction (not recorded which). The clonotype comes from a human donor in good health. In DNA form, the CDR3 reads TGCGCCAGCGATCTGGGATTCTCTGGGGCCAACGTCCTGACTTTC. This codes for CASDLGFSGANVLTF.